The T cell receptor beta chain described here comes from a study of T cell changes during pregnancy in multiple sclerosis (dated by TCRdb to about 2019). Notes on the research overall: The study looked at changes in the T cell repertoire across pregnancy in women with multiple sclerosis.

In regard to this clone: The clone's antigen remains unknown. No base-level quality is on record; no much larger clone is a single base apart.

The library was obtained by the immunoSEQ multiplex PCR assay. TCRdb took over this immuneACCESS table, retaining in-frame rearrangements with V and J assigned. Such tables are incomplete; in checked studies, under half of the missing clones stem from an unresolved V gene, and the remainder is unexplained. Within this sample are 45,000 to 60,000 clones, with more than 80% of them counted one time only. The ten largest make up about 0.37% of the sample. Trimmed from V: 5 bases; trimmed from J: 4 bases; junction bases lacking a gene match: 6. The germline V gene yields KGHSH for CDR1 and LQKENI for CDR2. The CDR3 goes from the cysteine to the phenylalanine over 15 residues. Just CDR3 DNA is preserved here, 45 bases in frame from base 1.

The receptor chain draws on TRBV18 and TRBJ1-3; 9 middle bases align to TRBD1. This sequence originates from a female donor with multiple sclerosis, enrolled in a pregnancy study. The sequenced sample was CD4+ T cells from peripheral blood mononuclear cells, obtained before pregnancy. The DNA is TGTGCCAGCTCAAAACAGGGGGCGCAAGGAAACACCATATATTTT. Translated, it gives CASSKQGAQGNTIYF.